Sequencing of this T cell receptor beta chain was carried out in a study of blood T cell repertoires in COVID-19. Produced via immunoSEQ multiplex PCR; TCRdb's table is partial and in-frame only. Counted here are more than 150,000 clones, 70% to 90% occurring once; the ten biggest clones make up around 21%. The CDR3 loop spans 22 amino acids. Trimming cost V 1 base and J 4 bases; bases outside gene matches: 24. Per germline, CDR1 KGHSH and CDR2 LQKENI. The sample comprised peripheral blood. V and J are TRBV18 and TRBJ1-2; 10 bases fit TRBD1. The TCR sequence derives from a man in his sixties or seventies with active or convalescent COVID-19. CDR3 bases: TGTGCCAGCTCACCACAGGGGGGACAGGGGCTATCGATTCGATTTGACGGCTATGGCTACACCTTC. It translates to CASSPQGGQGLSIRFDGYGYTF.